The clone carrying this T cell receptor beta chain has only a few counts. Its antigen remains unidentified. Not a single patient had been given any form of treatment at any point before undergoing thyroid surgery. The CDR3 is 15 amino acids. The germline V gene has CDR1 MNHNS and CDR2 SASEGT. The V gene end was trimmed by 6 bases and the J gene end by 6 bases; junction bases not matched to a gene: 8. The entry originates in a study of metastatic and nonmetastatic thyroid tumors. Looking at the study overall: Comparison of repertoires was carried out across blood and tumor or nodule tissue from malignant and benign thyroid patients.

The study, taken as a whole, reports: Relative to benign nodules, malignant thyroid tumors were reportedly characterized by significantly elevated TCR beta diversity in blood and tumor.

In the authors' methods: The distant-metastasis classifier for papillary thyroid cancer was built from CDR3 differences across clinicopathological groups. Through MiXCR, TCRdb re-clonotyped the PCR reads. The V and J calls were not made by the authors but by TCRdb's processing. The sample shows tens of thousands of clones, around 17% of them seen only once. The sequencing input was blood. The source of this sequence is a female donor with papillary thyroid cancer or a benign thyroid nodule (not recorded which). Some clones in this sample may be carry-over from other donors' samples. The V and J genes are TRBV6-1 and TRBJ1-6; TRBD1 matches 7 bases. The CDR3 bases are TGTGCCAGCAGCCAAACGACAGGGTCTAATTCACCCCTCCACTTT. Encoded protein: CASSQTTGSNSPLHF.